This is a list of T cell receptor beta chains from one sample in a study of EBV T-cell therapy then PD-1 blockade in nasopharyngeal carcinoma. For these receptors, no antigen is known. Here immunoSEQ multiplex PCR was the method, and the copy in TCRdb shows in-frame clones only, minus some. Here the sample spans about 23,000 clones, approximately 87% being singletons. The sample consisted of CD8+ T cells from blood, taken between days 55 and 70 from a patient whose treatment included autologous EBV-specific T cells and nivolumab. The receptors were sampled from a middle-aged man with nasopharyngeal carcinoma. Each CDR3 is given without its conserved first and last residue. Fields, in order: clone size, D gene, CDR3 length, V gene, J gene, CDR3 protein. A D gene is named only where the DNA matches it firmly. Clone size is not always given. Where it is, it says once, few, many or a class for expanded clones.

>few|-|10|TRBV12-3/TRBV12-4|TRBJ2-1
ASSPSRTGEF
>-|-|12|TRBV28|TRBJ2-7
ASSLFPGLYEQY
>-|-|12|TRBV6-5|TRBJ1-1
ASSPRGGRTEAF
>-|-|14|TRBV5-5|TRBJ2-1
ASSPRTAGTLWEQF
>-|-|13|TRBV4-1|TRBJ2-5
ASSQEPRFTETQY
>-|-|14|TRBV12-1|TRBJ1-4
ASSFGLDREGEKLF
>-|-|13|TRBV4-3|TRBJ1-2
ASSQDAGGLYGYT
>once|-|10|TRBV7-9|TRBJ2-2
ASSSSTGELF
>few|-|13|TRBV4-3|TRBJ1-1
ASSQALFSGTEAF
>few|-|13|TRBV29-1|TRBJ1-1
SVEEGNSVNTEAF
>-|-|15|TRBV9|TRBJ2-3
ASSPRPGLYYTDTQY
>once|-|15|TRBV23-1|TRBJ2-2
ASSQGAGRENTGELF
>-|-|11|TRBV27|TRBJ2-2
ASRVINTGELF
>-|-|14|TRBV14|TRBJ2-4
ASSQPRGGAKNIQY
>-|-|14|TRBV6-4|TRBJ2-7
ASSPISGRRNYEQY
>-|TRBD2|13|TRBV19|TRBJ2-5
ASSHLAGGQETQY
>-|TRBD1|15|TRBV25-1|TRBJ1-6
ASSGLGTGDNNSPLH
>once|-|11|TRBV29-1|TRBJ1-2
SGHGGADYGYT
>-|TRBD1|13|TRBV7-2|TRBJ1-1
ASSLSGQGNTEAF
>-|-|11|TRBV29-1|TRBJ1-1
SVEWGHLPEAF
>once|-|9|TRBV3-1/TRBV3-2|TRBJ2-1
ASSLGPWEF
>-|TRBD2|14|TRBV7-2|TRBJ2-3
ASSPVAGGGVDTQY
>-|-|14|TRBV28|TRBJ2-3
ASSSSRGPVPDTQY
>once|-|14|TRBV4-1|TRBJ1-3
ASSQRMPGLGNTIY
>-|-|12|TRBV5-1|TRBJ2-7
ASSLLSPVYEQY
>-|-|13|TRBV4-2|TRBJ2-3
ASSREAGATDTQY
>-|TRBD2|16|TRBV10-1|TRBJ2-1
ASSKTSLAGGPRNEQF
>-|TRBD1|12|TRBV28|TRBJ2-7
AISITGESYEQY
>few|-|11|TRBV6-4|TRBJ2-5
ASSEREQETQY
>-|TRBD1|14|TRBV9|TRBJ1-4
ASSLRQGATNEKLF
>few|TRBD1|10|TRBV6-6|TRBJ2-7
ASSLTGDEQY
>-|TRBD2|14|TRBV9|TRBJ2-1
ASSVVPGGSYNEQF
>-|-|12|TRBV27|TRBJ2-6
ASSLTTGANVLT
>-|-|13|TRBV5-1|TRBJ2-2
ASSPAPGNTGELF
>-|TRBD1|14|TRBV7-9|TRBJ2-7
ASSLAGTGEGDEQY
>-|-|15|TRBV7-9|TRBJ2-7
ASSLGGRRGSSYEQY
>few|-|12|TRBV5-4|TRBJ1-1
ASSFRGGETEAF
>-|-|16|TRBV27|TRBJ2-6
ASSLKGRRGSGANVLT
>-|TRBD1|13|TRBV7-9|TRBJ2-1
ASSHRDRGSAEQF
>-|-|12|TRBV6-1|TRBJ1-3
ASSDTSSGNTIY
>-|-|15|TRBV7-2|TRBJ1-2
ASSPSAGAGGPYGYT
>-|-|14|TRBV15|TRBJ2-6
ATSRDRGSGANVLT
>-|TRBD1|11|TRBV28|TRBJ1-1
ASSRTGGPEAF
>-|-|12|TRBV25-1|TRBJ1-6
ASSEHSDNSPLH
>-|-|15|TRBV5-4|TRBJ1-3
ASSLGGGPISGNTIY
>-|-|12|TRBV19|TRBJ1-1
ASSIPFSATEAF
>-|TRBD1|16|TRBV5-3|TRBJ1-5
ARSLELYRGNLCQPQH
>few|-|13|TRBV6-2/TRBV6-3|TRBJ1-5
ASSYGDRSNQPQH
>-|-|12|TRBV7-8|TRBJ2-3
ASSLGSPADTQY
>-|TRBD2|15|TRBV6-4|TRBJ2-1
ASSDSPAGGRYNEQF